What follows are 10 T cell receptor beta chains derived from one specimen sequenced in a study of tumor-infiltrating lymphocytes in primary liver carcinoma. Out of unsorted whole blood came the blood RNA, and germline DNA was extracted as well. A constant-region primer primed TCR beta cDNA synthesis from 450 to 550 ng of total RNA. Sequencing libraries for TCR beta derived from three nested multiplex PCR rounds that used slightly modified ARM-PCR. The study ran its first two PCR rounds for around 9 cycles each, using TRBV1-TRBV30 forward primers and a C-beta reverse primer. One entry per CDR3 protein, called by TCRdb with MiXCR from the multiplex PCR reads. The sample shows about 310,000 distinct CDR3 sequences, nearly 60% of them seen only once. Material for sequencing was peripheral blood. Receptors were obtained from a woman aged 30 to 39 with primary liver carcinoma and hepatitis B virus infection.

A word on this clonotype: One end of the junction does not line up with germline, which may come from a read error. The genes are TRBV29-1 and TRBJ2-3, with D tentatively TRBD1 (5 bases). CDR1 and CDR2 (germline): SQVTM, ANQGSEA. The CDR3 length is 14 residues. In nucleotides, the CDR3 is TGCAGCGTCCTACTTCTCGCTGGCACAGGTACGCAGTATTTT. This sequence encodes CSVLLLAGTGTQYF.

This chain uses TRBV6-2 or TRBV6-3 with TRBJ1-5; D is undetermined. The CDR3 is 14 amino acids. Germline V gene sequence: CDR1 MNHEY, CDR2 SVGEGT. V lost 1 base, J lost 4 bases, and 8 bases lay in between. For the CDR3, the DNA is TGTGCCAGCAGTTACTTGCTGGGGAATCAGCCCCAGCATTTT. This encodes CASSYLLGNQPQHF.

The genes are TRBV12-3 or TRBV12-4 and TRBJ2-5; possibly TRBD2 for D (6 bases). The CDR3 consists of 15 residues. Trimming removed 5 bases at V and 3 bases at J, with 16 bases between. The CDR3 loop is CASSPILAGEETQYF. CDR3 bases: TGTGCCAGCAGTCCAATACTAGCCGGAGAAGAGACCCAGTACTTC.

The chain recombines TRBV11-2 with TRBJ2-1; a weak D match, TRBD1 (7 bases). The germline CDR1 and CDR2 sequences are SGHAT and FQNNGV. The V and J ends lost 2 bases and 7 bases respectively, with 36 bases between them. The CDR3 length is 22 residues. The CDR3 region has the DNA TGTGCCAGCAGCTTACTTCCTCCCTACCTTCGACTAGGGGGCAGTGTCGATAATGAGCAGTTCTTC. Its protein is CASSLLPPYLRLGGSVDNEQFF.

Concerning this clonotype itself: The junction shows a germline mismatch at one end, possibly a read error. The chain is built from TRBV11-2 and TRBJ2-3; D unresolved. Germline V gives CDR1 SGHAT, CDR2 FQNNGV. This CDR3 has 13 amino acids. The CDR3 is CSSNTSAGDTQYF. The CDR3 coding sequence is TGTTCCAGCAACACGAGCGCAGGTGATACGCAGTATTTT.

Turning to this clonotype: In this CDR3 the conserved last residue, phenylalanine or tryptophan, is missing, so a read error is likely. The chain couples TRBV11-2 to TRBJ2-2, with unresolved D. Germline assignment: CDR1 SGHAT and CDR2 FQNNGV. The CDR3 loop spans 15 amino acids. The CDR3: CTSSRTQMNTGELFS. In DNA form, the CDR3 reads TGTACCAGCAGCCGAACCCAAATGAACACCGGGGAGCTGTTTTCT.

The chain uses TRBV10-3 and TRBJ2-1, with 7 bases that match TRBD1. Germline loops: CDR1 ENHRY, CDR2 SYGVKD. The CDR3 is 14 residues long. The V and J ends lost 11 bases and 6 bases, in that order; junction bases with no gene match: 13. Here the CDR3 reads CAFASTGFSNEQFF. CDR3 in DNA: TGTGCCTTCGCCTCGACAGGGTTTAGCAATGAGCAGTTCTTC.

This sequence joins TRBV6-5 and TRBJ2-1; a possible D gene is TRBD2 (5 bases). Trimming pared 0 bases from V and 9 bases from J, leaving 18 bases between. The CDR3 contains 16 residues. Germline CDR1 is MNHEY and CDR2 is SVGAGI. The DNA of the CDR3 is TGTGCCAGCAGTTACTCTCTAGCCGACTTCGTCCGTGAGCAGTTCTTC. It specifies CASSYSLADFVREQFF.

This chain joins TRBV10-3 and TRBJ2-1, with TRBD1 matching over 11 bases. Germline V gene lookup returns CDR1 ENHRY and CDR2 SYGVKD. CDR3 size: 15 residues. Unmatched junction bases numbered 2, after V lost 2 bases and J lost 5 bases. In DNA, the CDR3 is TGTGCCATCAGTGAGAAGGGACAGGGGGACAATGAGCAGTTCTTC. It yields the protein CAISEKGQGDNEQFF.

The chain couples TRBV6-6 to TRBJ2-1; 9 bases map to TRBD2. The V and J ends lost 2 bases and 6 bases, in that order; junction bases with no gene match: 5. The CDR3 spans 15 residues. Germline V gene sequence: CDR1 MNHNY, CDR2 SVGAGI (reference sequence). This chain's CDR3 is CASSYGAGGSNEQFF. The CDR3 DNA follows: TGTGCCAGCAGTTACGGAGCGGGAGGTTCCAATGAGCAGTTCTTC.